Sequencing of this TCR beta chain was carried out in a study of STAT5B mutations in CD4+ large granular lymphocyte leukemia. Trimming cost V 1 base and J 4 bases, with 4 bases left between them. CDR3 length: 12 amino acids. The V gene's germline CDR1 is MNHNS and CDR2 SASEGT. Sequenced by immunoSEQ multiplex PCR; TCRdb stores in-frame clones only, minus some. The sample shows tens of thousands of clones, about 86% of them seen only once. The sequence was obtained from a human donor in good health. Sequenced sample: CD4+ T cells from blood buffy coats. The chain is built from TRBV6-1 and TRBJ2-5; D ambiguous. In DNA, the CDR3 is TGTGCCAGCAGTGAAGAAGTAGAGACCCAGTACTTC. The encoded protein is CASSEEVETQYF.